A single sample is the source of the 18 T cell receptor beta chains below, sequenced in a study of T cells after yellow fever vaccination. TCRdb itself ran the 5' RACE reads through MiXCR, one entry per CDR3 protein. The table has about 510,000 distinct CDR3 sequences, 21% seen once; the top ten hold about 17%. The source was PBMCs, collected approximately 20 days after the first yellow fever vaccination. Receptors originate from a young man who received the YFV17D yellow fever vaccine.

The rearrangement joins TRBV6-5 to TRBJ2-1, with TRBD1 identical over 8 bases. Germline assignment: CDR1 MNHEY and CDR2 SVGAGI. CDR3 size: 15 residues. Trimming cost V 2 bases and J 5 bases; bases outside gene matches: 5. The CDR3, as DNA: TGTGCCAGCAGTTACAGCAGGGGGCTGAACAATGAGCAGTTCTTC. This codes for CASSYSRGLNNEQFF.

V is TRBV5-1 and J is TRBJ2-3, with unresolved D. The V end was cut by 0 bases, the J end by 4 bases, with 12 bases between. This CDR3 has 15 residues. Germline V gene data show CDR1 as SGHRS and CDR2 as YFSETQ. This chain's CDR3 is CASSLALTSADTQYF. The CDR3, as DNA: TGCGCCAGCAGCTTGGCCCTAACTTCCGCAGATACGCAGTATTTT.

DNA of the CDR3: TGTGCCAGCTCACCACTCCCGGGACAGTCTGCCCAAGAGACCCAGTACTTC. Encoded protein: CASSPLPGQSAQETQYF. This chain uses TRBV18 with TRBJ2-5; 7 positions match TRBD1. There are 17 residues in the CDR3. Looked up from germline, CDR1 is KGHSH and CDR2 is LQKENI. Trimming removed 1 base from V and 1 base from J; junction bases left unmatched: 9.

This clonotype has a handful of counts. The chain recombines TRBV7-2 with TRBJ2-3; D gene ambiguous. The CDR3 contains 15 residues. CDR1 and CDR2 from the germline V gene are SGHTA and FQGNSA. Trimming pared 1 base from V and 1 base from J, leaving 9 bases between. The CDR3 spells CASSLDWQGTDTQYF. CDR3 sequence (DNA): TGTGCCAGCAGCTTAGACTGGCAGGGCACAGATACGCAGTATTTT. The full variable domain, completed using reference TRBV7-2 and TRBJ2-3, is GAGVSQSPSNKVTEKGKDVELRCDPISGHTALYWYRQSLGQGLEFLIYFQGNSAPDKSGLPSDRFSAERTGGSVSTLTIQRTQQEDSAVYLCASSLDWQGTDTQYFGPGTRLTVL.

V usage is TRBV6-5 and J usage is TRBJ2-3; no definite D call. CDR3 length: 13 amino acids. Germline V lookup: CDR1 MNHEY, CDR2 SVGAGI. The ends were cut back, 2 bases at V and 2 bases at J, with 5 bases in the middle. The CDR3 region has the DNA TGTGCCAGCAGTTACCCGGACACAGATACGCAGTATTTT. It specifies CASSYPDTDTQYF.

This rearrangement joins TRBV2 to TRBJ2-7; 11 nucleotides line up with TRBD2. The CDR3 has 17 residues. The ends lost 8 bases at V and 3 bases at J; junction bases unmatched: 15. CDR1 SNHLY and CDR2 FYNNEI come from the germline V gene. The CDR3: CASSRTSGFGGGYEQYF. In DNA form, the CDR3 reads TGTGCCAGCTCAAGGACTAGCGGGTTCGGAGGAGGCTACGAGCAGTACTTC.

The CDR3 loop is CASTVAGTTDTQYF. The CDR3 DNA sequence: TGTGCCAGCACCGTAGCGGGGACGACAGATACGCAGTATTTT. V usage is TRBV12-3 or TRBV12-4 and J usage is TRBJ2-3; 8 nucleotides agree with TRBD2. Losses at the gene ends were 7 bases for V and 3 bases for J; bases not matched to a gene: 6. The CDR3 loop spans 14 amino acids.

J is TRBJ2-1 and V is TRBV5-1, with D perhaps given as TRBD1 or TRBD2 (5 bases each). The CDR3 loop spans 15 amino acids. The germline V gene encodes CDR1 SGHRS and CDR2 YFSETQ. The V end was cut by 4 bases, the J end by 10 bases, with 21 bases between. CDR3: CASSPPGTLVTEQFF. The CDR3 DNA reads TGCGCCAGCAGCCCCCCTGGGACCCTCGTTACGGAGCAGTTCTTC. Filled out from reference TRBV5-1 and TRBJ2-1, the complete variable domain reads KAGVTQTPRYLIKTRGQQVTLSCSPISGHRSVSWYQQTPGQGLQFLFEYFSETQRNKGNFPGRFSGRQFSNSRSEMNVSTLELGDSALYLCASSPPGTLVTEQFFGPGTRLTVL.

This chain uses TRBV10-2 with TRBJ1-5; the D is unclear. The CDR3 has 13 residues. Trimming left V 6 bases short and J 0 bases short, with 6 bases between. Germline V gene data show CDR1 as WSHSY and CDR2 as SAAADI. In DNA form, the CDR3 reads TGCGCCAGCAGCAGAACTAGCAATCAGCCCCAGCATTTT. Encoded protein: CASSRTSNQPQHF.

The chain combines TRBV5-5 with TRBJ1-5; the D is unclear. V was clipped by 4 bases and J by 5 bases, with 10 bases between them. The V gene's germline CDR1 is SGHKS and CDR2 YYEKEE (reference sequence). This CDR3 has 13 residues. The CDR3 DNA reads as TGTGCCAGCAGCGGAGTAGTTTATCAGCCCCAGCATTTT. Its translation: CASSGVVYQPQHF.

This clonotype was observed a handful of times. The rearrangement uses TRBV6-1 and TRBJ2-7, with D perhaps given as TRBD1 or TRBD2 (5 bases each). V was trimmed by 7 bases and J by 0 bases, leaving 13 bases between them. Germline CDR1 reads MNHNS; CDR2 reads SASEGT. The CDR3 is made up of 14 amino acids. CDR3 in amino acids: CASTRGVSSYEQYV. CDR3 coding DNA: TGTGCCAGCACAAGGGGAGTTAGCTCCTACGAGCAGTACGTC.

The gene calls are TRBV24-1 and TRBJ2-5; D unresolved. CDR3 length: 13 amino acids. Between the trimmed V and J ends, which lost 1 base and 5 bases, there was a span of 7 bases. Germline values: CDR1 KGHDR, CDR2 SFDVKD. Here the CDR3 reads CATSDFTTETQYF. CDR3 nucleotides: TGTGCCACCAGTGATTTCACCACGGAGACCCAGTACTTC.

The gene calls are TRBV6-5 and TRBJ2-3; D uncertain. Trimming took off 0 bases at V and 6 bases at J, with 13 bases between the two ends. CDR1 is MNHEY and CDR2 is SVGAGI in the germline V gene. CDR3 length: 15 residues. The CDR3 sequence: CASSYSQVGTDTQYF. Here the CDR3 DNA reads TGTGCCAGCAGTTACTCCCAAGTGGGTACGGATACGCAGTATTTT.

This clonotype was counted between two and nine times. CDR3 sequence (DNA): TGCGCCAGCAGCCAAGTGGGGGACAGGGGGGACTATGGCTACACCTTC. Residues: CASSQVGDRGDYGYTF. This rearrangement joins TRBV4-3 to TRBJ1-2; 11 bases are a match to TRBD1. The CDR3 length is 16 residues. Looked up from germline, CDR1 is LGHNA and CDR2 is YSLEER. Trimming at V came to 1 base and at J to 3 bases, leaving 4 bases not matched to a gene.

V gene TRBV6-2 or TRBV6-3 combines with J gene TRBJ2-3, with unresolved D. Germline V gene sequence: CDR1 MNHEY, CDR2 SVGEGT. The CDR3 contains 14 residues. Trimming took 2 bases from V and 3 from J, leaving 9 bases between them. The CDR3 DNA reads as TGTGCCAGCAGTTACCCCAGTCGGACAGATACGCAGTATTTT. Its protein product is CASSYPSRTDTQYF.

J is TRBJ1-5 and V is TRBV27; no definite D call. Trimming cost V 3 bases and J 6 bases, with 3 bases left between them. This CDR3 region has 11 residues. Germline V CDR1 and CDR2: MNHEY, SMNVEV (reference sequence). In nucleotides, the CDR3 is TGTGCCAGCAGTTTTAGTCAGCCCCAGCATTTT. This sequence encodes CASSFSQPQHF.

This clonotype was seen many times. The rearrangement links TRBV7-2 to TRBJ1-1; tentatively, D is TRBD1 (6 bases). This CDR3 has 13 amino acids. The V end lost 1 base, the J end lost 7 bases, and 10 bases lay between the germline ends. Looked up from germline, CDR1 is SGHTA and CDR2 is FQGNSA. The CDR3 sequence is CASSLGTGYEAFF. DNA of the CDR3: TGTGCCAGCAGCTTAGGTACAGGGTATGAAGCTTTCTTT. Complete variable domain (other parts from reference TRBV7-2 and TRBJ1-1): GAGVSQSPSNKVTEKGKDVELRCDPISGHTALYWYRQSLGQGLEFLIYFQGNSAPDKSGLPSDRFSAERTGGSVSTLTIQRTQQEDSAVYLCASSLGTGYEAFFGQGTRLTVV.

Only a few counts were recorded for this clonotype. The chain combines TRBV7-8 with TRBJ2-7; no firm D call. V lost 1 base, J lost 3 bases, and 13 bases lay in between. The CDR3 is made up of 15 amino acids. Germline V gene lookup returns CDR1 SGHVS and CDR2 FQNEAQ. The DNA for the CDR3 is TGTGCCAGCAGCTTAGGACGGAGACTGAGCTACGAGCAGTACTTC. This gives the protein CASSLGRRLSYEQYF.